The 21 T cell receptor beta chains listed next were all sequenced from one sample in a study of human thymus T cells (dated by TCRdb to 2018 to 2020). Thymus tissue was collected as surgical resects that were removed during corrective cardiac surgery. Receptor libraries were prepared by the immunoSEQ multiplex PCR assay. Sourced from immuneACCESS, this table was stored by TCRdb with only in-frame sequences that have V and J called. A share of the clones is absent; for the studies checked, an unresolved V gene accounts for under half, and the remainder has no known explanation. The sample table records roughly 120,000 clones; around 94% of these occur just once. The ten biggest clones cover 0.02% to 0.03% of the sample. The sample taken for sequencing was thymus tissue. Receptor source: a boy younger than two with a congenital heart defect but otherwise immunologically healthy.

The chain couples TRBV9 to TRBJ2-7, with TRBD1 matching over 9 bases. CDR3 length: 18 residues. CDR1 is SGDLS and CDR2 is YYNGEE in the germline V gene. The V segment lost 4 bases and the J segment 7 bases; nucleotides outside the gene matches: 21. The CDR3 DNA follows: TGTGCCAGCAGCACTCGTCCCGGGACAGGGCTGACTCGAGGGGAGCAGTACTTC. This translates into CASSTRPGTGLTRGEQYF. The whole variable domain, filled in from reference TRBV9 and TRBJ2-7, reads DSGVTQTPKHLITATGQRVTLRCSPRSGDLSVYWYQQSLDQGLQFLIQYYNGEERAKGNILERFSAQQFPDLHSELNLSSLELGDSALYFCASSTRPGTGLTRGEQYFGPGTRLTVT.

V gene TRBV5-1 combines with J gene TRBJ1-1; D is undetermined. The CDR3 loop spans 15 amino acids. CDR1 and CDR2 from the germline V gene are SGHRS and YFSETQ. Trimming took off 3 bases at V and 0 bases at J, with 12 bases between the two ends. This CDR3 is CASSSGQYLNTEAFF. In DNA, the CDR3 is TGCGCCAGCAGCTCCGGCCAGTATCTGAACACTGAAGCTTTCTTT.

V is TRBV11-2 and J is TRBJ1-3; D is unclear. Trimming removed 5 bases at V and 0 bases at J, with 11 bases between. Germline V gene lookup returns CDR1 SGHAT and CDR2 FQNNGV. The CDR3 is 15 residues long. The CDR3 loop reads CASSLLTHSGNTIYF. The CDR3 nucleotides are TGTGCCAGCAGCCTCCTGACACACTCTGGAAACACCATATATTTT. Combining the CDR3 with reference TRBV11-2 and TRBJ1-3 gives the whole variable domain EAGVAQSPRYKIIEKRQSVAFWCNPISGHATLYWYQQILGQGPKLLIQFQNNGVVDDSQLPKDRFSAERLKGVDSTLKIQPAKLEDSAVYLCASSLLTHSGNTIYFGEGSWLTVV.

The chain uses TRBV6-5 and TRBJ2-5; 7 bases are a match to TRBD1. V trimming: 0 bases; J trimming: 5 bases; junction bases outside the gene matches: 0. Germline values: CDR1 MNHEY, CDR2 SVGAGI. The CDR3 has 13 residues. The CDR3 DNA sequence: TGTGCCAGCAGTTACTCAGGGGGCGAGACCCAGTACTTC. Its translation: CASSYSGGETQYF.

The chain recombines TRBV11-3 with TRBJ2-3; D is perhaps TRBD1 (5 bases). The CDR3 loop spans 13 amino acids. The V end was cut by 4 bases, the J end by 4 bases, with 9 bases between. In germline, CDR1 is SGHNT, CDR2 YENEEA. CDR3 loop: CASSSKGPDTQYF. The CDR3 bases are TGTGCCAGCAGCTCCAAGGGGCCAGATACGCAGTATTTT.

The V and J genes are TRBV28 and TRBJ2-7, with 10 bases matching TRBD2. Germline loops: CDR1 MDHEN, CDR2 SYDVKM. The J segment lost 4 bases and the V segment lost 4 bases, leaving 7 bases of the junction unmatched. This CDR3 comprises 15 residues. The CDR3 region has the DNA TGTGCCAGCAGTTATAGCGGGGGGCCGGGGTACGAGCAGTACTTC. As protein: CASSYSGGPGYEQYF. The variable domain in full, with the rest retrieved from reference TRBV28 and TRBJ2-7, is DVKVTQSSRYLVKRTGEKVFLECVQDMDHENMFWYRQDPGLGLRLIYFSYDVKMKEKGDIPEGYSVSREKKERFSLILESASTNQTSMYLCASSYSGGPGYEQYFGPGTRLTVT.

J is TRBJ2-2 and V is TRBV7-9, with 9 bases aligning to TRBD1. CDR3 size: 16 residues. Germline V gene lookup returns CDR1 SEHNR and CDR2 FQNEAQ (reference sequence). V dropped 3 bases and J dropped 4; count of bases not matched to a gene: 6. The CDR3 sequence: CASSFLDRGFTGELFF. As DNA, the CDR3 is TGTGCCAGCAGCTTCCTGGACAGGGGATTCACCGGGGAGCTGTTTTTT. The variable domain in full, completed from reference TRBV7-9 and TRBJ2-2, reads DTGVSQNPRHKITKRGQNVTFRCDPISEHNRLYWYRQTLGQGPEFLTYFQNEAQLEKSRLLSDRFSAERPKGSFSTLEIQRTEQGDSAMYLCASSFLDRGFTGELFFGEGSRLTVL.

The V call is TRBV9, the J call TRBJ2-3; TRBD2 aligns across 13 bases. The CDR3 loop spans 18 amino acids. Germline CDR1 is SGDLS and CDR2 is YYNGEE. Trimming removed 0 bases from V and 0 bases from J; junction bases left unmatched: 4. The CDR3 is CASSVGLAGGLSTDTQYF. CDR3 in DNA: TGTGCCAGCAGCGTAGGACTAGCGGGGGGACTTAGCACAGATACGCAGTATTTT.

Here the CDR3 DNA reads TGTGCCAGCACCACCACTAGCGGTCCCTACAATGAGCAGTTCTTC. Translation: CASTTTSGPYNEQFF. This sequence joins TRBV7-8 and TRBJ2-1; 8 bases match TRBD2. Looked up from germline, CDR1 is SGHVS and CDR2 is FQNEAQ. V was pared by 7 bases and J by 2 bases, with 7 bases of the junction left unmatched. The CDR3 covers 15 residues.

This chain connects TRBV5-4 to TRBJ1-2; no clear D gene. In germline, CDR1 is SGHNT, CDR2 YYREEE (reference sequence). V lost 0 bases to trimming and J lost 6 bases, with 6 bases between them. The CDR3 runs 12 residues. The CDR3 region is CASSLGGNGYTF. CDR3 DNA: TGTGCCAGCAGCTTGGGAGGGAATGGCTACACCTTC.

This chain uses TRBV4-3 with TRBJ2-3; 12 nucleotides match TRBD2. The J segment lost 5 bases and the V segment lost 0 bases, leaving 3 bases of the junction unmatched. The CDR3 spans 16 residues. Germline V gene sequence: CDR1 LGHNA, CDR2 YSLEER. The chain's CDR3 is CASSQDLAGGQDTQYF. The DNA of the CDR3 is TGCGCCAGCAGCCAAGATCTAGCGGGGGGGCAAGATACGCAGTATTTT.

The gene calls are TRBV13 and TRBJ2-3; 8 nucleotides agree with TRBD2. The length of the CDR3 is 15 residues. CDR1 is PRHDT and CDR2 is FYEKMQ in the germline V gene (reference sequence). V dropped 5 bases and J dropped 2; count of bases not matched to a gene: 6. Here the CDR3 reads CASSRNGGATDTQYF. CDR3 sequence (DNA): TGTGCCAGCAGCCGTAACGGGGGGGCCACAGATACGCAGTATTTT.

This chain joins TRBV20-1 and TRBJ2-3; a weak D match, TRBD2 (5 bases). Trimming pared 7 bases from V and 5 bases from J, leaving 10 bases between. Germline V gives CDR1 DFQATT, CDR2 SNEGSKA (reference sequence). The CDR3 is 11 amino acids. CDR3 sequence reads: CSVGAVDTQYF. CDR3 nucleotide sequence: TGCAGTGTGGGAGCCGTAGATACGCAGTATTTT.

This sequence joins TRBV23-1 and TRBJ2-2; TRBD1 matches at 8 bases. TRBV23-1 is known as an ORF, though its function is uncertain. Germline trimming cut 4 bases from V and 1 base from J; bases unmatched to any gene: 2. The CDR3 runs 15 residues. The CDR3 sequence: CASSPDRVNTGELFF. The DNA for the CDR3 is TGCGCCAGCAGTCCGGACAGGGTGAACACCGGGGAGCTGTTTTTT.

The chain uses TRBV4-3 and TRBJ2-2; D is undetermined. The germline V gene has CDR1 LGHNA and CDR2 YSLEER. Trimming took 4 bases from V and 1 from J, leaving 10 bases between them. This CDR3 contains 15 residues. CDR3 DNA sequence: TGCGCCAGCAGCCGGCATGAACAGAACACCGGGGAGCTGTTTTTT. The encoded protein is CASSRHEQNTGELFF.

The chain links TRBV7-9 to TRBJ2-3, with 9 bases that match TRBD2. This CDR3 region has 16 residues. With 2 bases clipped from V and 5 bases from J, the junction kept 8 bases outside the gene matches. In germline, CDR1 is SEHNR, CDR2 FQNEAQ (reference sequence). The CDR3 DNA is TGTGCCAGCAGCTTATGGTTGCGGGGGGGCCGAGATACGCAGTATTTT. As protein: CASSLWLRGGRDTQYF.

This chain uses TRBV5-1 with TRBJ1-2; D is uncertain. V was cut by 6 bases and J by 7 bases, with 10 bases left in between. The CDR3 covers 11 residues. Germline V gene sequence: CDR1 SGHRS, CDR2 YFSETQ. CDR3 sequence (DNA): TGCGCCAGCAAGGGAGGAGGTGGCTACACCTTC. This gives the protein CASKGGGGYTF.

This chain connects TRBV11-3 to TRBJ2-2; D is unclear. The CDR3 has 16 amino acids. V was shortened by 5 bases and J by 6 bases, with 19 bases between the two germline ends. Germline assignment: CDR1 SGHNT and CDR2 YENEEA. The CDR3 loop is CASSPYTGPFPGELFF. DNA of the CDR3: TGTGCCAGCAGCCCCTACACCGGGCCGTTTCCCGGGGAGCTGTTTTTT.

Only one count was recorded for this clone. V gene TRBV5-1 combines with J gene TRBJ2-5; 11 nucleotides align to TRBD2. This CDR3 contains 16 residues. The germline V gene encodes CDR1 SGHRS and CDR2 YFSETQ. The ends lost 4 bases at V and 5 bases at J; junction bases unmatched: 10. CDR3 nucleotides: TGCGCCAGCAGCGCCCGACTAGCGGGGAGAGGGGAGACCCAGTACTTC. It encodes CASSARLAGRGETQYF.

This clone appeared once. V gene TRBV6-1 combines with J gene TRBJ2-3, with no clear D. V was trimmed by 8 bases and J by 2 bases, leaving 14 bases between them. CDR1 MNHNS and CDR2 SASEGT come from the germline V gene. The CDR3 consists of 14 residues. As DNA, the CDR3 is TGTGCCAGCTCTGGCGGCGACTTCACAGATACGCAGTATTTT. This encodes CASSGGDFTDTQYF.

The chain has TRBV5-1 and TRBJ1-1, with 10 bases identical to TRBD1. Germline values: CDR1 SGHRS, CDR2 YFSETQ. The CDR3 loop spans 13 amino acids. The ends lost 3 bases at V and 5 bases at J; junction bases unmatched: 1. This CDR3 is CASSSGQGTEAFF. As DNA, the CDR3 is TGCGCCAGCAGCTCGGGACAGGGGACTGAAGCTTTCTTT. Full variable domain (outside the CDR3, taken from reference TRBV5-1 and TRBJ1-1): KAGVTQTPRYLIKTRGQQVTLSCSPISGHRSVSWYQQTPGQGLQFLFEYFSETQRNKGNFPGRFSGRQFSNSRSEMNVSTLELGDSALYLCASSSGQGTEAFFGQGTRLTVV.